This T cell receptor (beta chain) originates from a study of T cells in Graves' hyperthyroidism and ophthalmopathy. Amplification yielded TCR beta CDR3 regions, with RNA transcripts as the source. Primed by the HTBI set, a first-round RT-PCR was run on the TCR CDR3. TCRdb re-analysed the multiplex PCR reads in MiXCR, keeping a single row per CDR3 protein. The sample holds 650,000 to 850,000 distinct CDR3 sequences, over 15% seen once. The TCR comes from a woman aged 45-65 years with Graves' hyperthyroidism that later progressed to Graves' ophthalmopathy. Sequencing was performed on blood.

CDR3 nucleotide sequence: TGCGCCAGCAGCCTCCTAGGGGCAGGGGGAGGAGATACGCAGTATTTT. It translates to CASSLLGAGGGDTQYF. The rearrangement joins TRBV4-1 to TRBJ2-3; TRBD1 is a possible D gene (7 bases). V lost 4 bases and J 5 bases, leaving 19 bases between the germline ends. Per the germline V gene, CDR1 is MGHRA and CDR2 is YSYEKL. The CDR3 extends over 16 amino acids.